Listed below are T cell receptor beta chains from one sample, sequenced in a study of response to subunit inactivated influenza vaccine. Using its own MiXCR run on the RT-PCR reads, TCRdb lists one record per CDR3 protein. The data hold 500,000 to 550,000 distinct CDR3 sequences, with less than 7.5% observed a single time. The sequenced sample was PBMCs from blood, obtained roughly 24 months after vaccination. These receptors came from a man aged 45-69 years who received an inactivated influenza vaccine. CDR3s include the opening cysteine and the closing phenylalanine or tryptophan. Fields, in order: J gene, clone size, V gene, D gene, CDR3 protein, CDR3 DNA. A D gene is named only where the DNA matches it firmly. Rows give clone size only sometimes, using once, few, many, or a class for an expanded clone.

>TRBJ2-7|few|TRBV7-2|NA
CASSVTPGPQYEQYF
TGTGCCAGCAGCGTCACGCCGGGACCCCAGTACGAGCAGTACTTC
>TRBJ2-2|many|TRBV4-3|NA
CASSQVRGYTGELFF
TGCGCCAGCAGCCAAGTCAGGGGTTACACCGGGGAGCTGTTTTTT
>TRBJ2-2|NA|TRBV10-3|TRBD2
CAMGGDRSGELFF
TGTGCCATGGGGGGGGATAGGTCCGGGGAGCTGTTTTTT
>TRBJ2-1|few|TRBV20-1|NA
CSARRDNDEQFF
TGCAGTGCTAGACGAGATAACGATGAGCAGTTCTTC
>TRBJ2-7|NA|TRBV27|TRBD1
CASSPYGQVSSYEQYF
TGTGCCAGCAGTCCCTATGGACAGGTGAGCTCCTACGAGCAGTACTTC
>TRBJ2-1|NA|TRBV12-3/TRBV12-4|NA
CASSLEVGVIYNEQFF
TGTGCCAGCAGTTTAGAGGTAGGGGTAATATACAATGAGCAGTTCTTC
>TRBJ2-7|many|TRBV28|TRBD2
CASSFALDLIAGSSYEQYF
TGTGCCAGCAGTTTCGCTCTAGATCTTATAGCGGGAAGCTCCTACGAGCAGTACTTC
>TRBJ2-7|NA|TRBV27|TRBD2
CASRQGTSGGSYEQYF
TGTGCCAGCAGGCAGGGGACTAGCGGGGGCTCCTACGAGCAGTACTTC
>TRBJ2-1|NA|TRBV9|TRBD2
CASSVGGRAGGHNEQFF
TGTGCCAGCAGCGTAGGCGGTAGGGCGGGAGGCCACAATGAGCAGTTCTTC
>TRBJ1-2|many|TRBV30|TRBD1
CAWRPQGRYGYTF
TGTGCCTGGAGACCACAGGGGCGCTATGGCTACACCTTC
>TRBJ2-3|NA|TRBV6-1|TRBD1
CATRTGGIDTQYF
TGTGCCACCAGGACAGGGGGAATAGATACGCAGTATTTT
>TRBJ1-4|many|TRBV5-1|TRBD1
CASSPGTGGPTNEKLFF
TGCGCCAGCAGCCCAGGGACAGGGGGTCCAACTAATGAAAAACTGTTTTTT
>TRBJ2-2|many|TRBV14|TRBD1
CASKYGTANTGELFF
TGTGCCAGCAAGTACGGGACAGCGAACACCGGGGAGCTGTTTTTT
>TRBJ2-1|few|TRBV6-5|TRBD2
CASSYRTSTQFDEQFF
TGTGCCAGCAGTTACCGGACTAGCACCCAGTTCGATGAGCAGTTCTTC
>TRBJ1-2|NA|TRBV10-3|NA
CAISGTEANYGYTF
TGTGCCATCAGTGGGACGGAAGCTAACTATGGCTACACCTTC
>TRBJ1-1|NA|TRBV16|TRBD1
CASSQLGQGAIPFF
TGTGCCAGCAGCCAACTAGGACAGGGGGCCATCCCTTTCTTT
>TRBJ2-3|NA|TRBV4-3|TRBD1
CASSPGQGRDTQYF
TGCGCCAGCAGCCCCGGACAGGGAAGGGATACGCAGTATTTT
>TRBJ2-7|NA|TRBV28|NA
CASSSSPGRTTGYEQYF
TGTGCTAGCAGTTCATCACCGGGACGGACCACGGGTTACGAGCAGTACTTC
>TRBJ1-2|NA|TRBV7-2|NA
CASSRQGASHGYTF
TGTGCCAGCAGCCGGCAGGGCGCGAGCCATGGCTACACCTTC
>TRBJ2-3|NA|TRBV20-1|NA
CSAREKLGNTDTQYF
TGCAGTGCTAGAGAGAAACTAGGTAACACAGATACGCAGTATTTT
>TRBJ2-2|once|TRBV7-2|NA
CASTSGSAKTGELFF
TGTGCCAGCACCAGCGGGTCGGCTAAGACCGGGGAGCTGTTTTTT
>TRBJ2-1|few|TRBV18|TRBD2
CASSLQREGQNEQFF
TGTGCCAGCTCACTCCAGCGGGAGGGCCAGAATGAGCAGTTCTTC
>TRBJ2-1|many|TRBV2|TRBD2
CASSAGTIAGEQFF
TGTGCCAGCAGTGCCGGAACGATAGCGGGAGAGCAGTTCTTC
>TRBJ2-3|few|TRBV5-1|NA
CASTESGDTQYF
TGCGCCAGCACAGAATCGGGCGATACGCAGTATTTT
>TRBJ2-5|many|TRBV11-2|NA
CASSPGWAFGTQYF
TGTGCCAGCAGCCCCGGGTGGGCTTTCGGGACCCAGTACTTC
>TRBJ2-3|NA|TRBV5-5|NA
CASSLASHGGVVDTQYF
TGTGCCAGCAGCTTGGCCAGTCACGGGGGCGTTGTAGATACGCAGTATTTT
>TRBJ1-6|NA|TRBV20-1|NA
CSASDRSSYNSPLHF
TGCAGTGCTTCTGACAGGAGCTCCTATAATTCACCCCTCCACTTT
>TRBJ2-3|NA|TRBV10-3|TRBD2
CAISEAAGVMADTQYF
TGTGCCATCAGTGAGGCGGCGGGAGTTATGGCAGATACGCAGTATTTT
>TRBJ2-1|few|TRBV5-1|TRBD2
CASNGRGDEQFF
TGCGCCAGCAATGGGCGGGGGGATGAGCAGTTCTTC
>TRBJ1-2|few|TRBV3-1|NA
CASSQGFRTNYGYTF
TGTGCCAGCAGCCAAGGTTTCAGGACAAACTATGGCTACACCTTC
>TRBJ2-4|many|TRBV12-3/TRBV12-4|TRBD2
CASLGGTKNIQYF
TGTGCCAGCCTGGGAGGGACCAAAAACATTCAGTACTTC
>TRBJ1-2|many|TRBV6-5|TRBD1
CASRRDSDGYTF
TGTGCCAGCAGGCGGGACAGTGATGGCTACACCTTC
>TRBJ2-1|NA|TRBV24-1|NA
CATSDPQNNEQFF
TGTGCCACCAGTGATCCCCAAAACAATGAGCAGTTCTTC
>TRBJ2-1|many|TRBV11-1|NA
CASSPNMWTTYNEQFF
TGTGCCAGCAGCCCTAATATGTGGACTACCTACAATGAGCAGTTCTTC
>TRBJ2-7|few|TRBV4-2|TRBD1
CASSHRDRANEQYF
TGTGCCAGCAGCCACCGAGACAGGGCCAACGAGCAGTACTTC
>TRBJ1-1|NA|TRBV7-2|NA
CASSPAGGRPTTEAFF
TGTGCCAGCAGCCCGGCTGGGGGCAGACCGACCACTGAAGCTTTCTTT
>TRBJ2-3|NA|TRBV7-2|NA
CASSPGGTRSTDTQYF
TGTGCCAGCAGCCCAGGAGGGACCAGGTCGACAGATACGCAGTATTTT
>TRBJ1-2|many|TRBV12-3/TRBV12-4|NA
CASSLGRRRSYTF
TGTGCCAGCAGTTTAGGACGGCGAAGGAGCTACACCTTC
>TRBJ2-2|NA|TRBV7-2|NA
CASGIVAPTTGELFF
TGTGCCAGCGGAATAGTAGCACCCACCACCGGGGAGCTGTTTTTT
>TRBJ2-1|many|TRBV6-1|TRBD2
CASKLRSSGNYNEQFF
TGTGCCAGCAAACTAAGGTCTAGCGGAAACTACAATGAGCAGTTCTTC
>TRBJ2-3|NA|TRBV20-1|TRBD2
CSARLLAGPRPTDTQYF
TGCAGTGCTAGATTATTAGCGGGCCCGAGACCCACAGATACGCAGTATTTT
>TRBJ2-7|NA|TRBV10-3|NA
CATSDSSYEQYF
TGTGCCACCTCGGATAGCTCCTACGAGCAGTACTTC
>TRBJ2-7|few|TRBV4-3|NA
CASSQDSGGEQYF
TGCGCCAGCAGCCAAGATTCTGGGGGCGAGCAGTACTTC
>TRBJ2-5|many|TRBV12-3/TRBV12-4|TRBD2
CASSPGRGVGKTQYF
TGTGCCAGCAGTCCCGGGCGGGGGGTCGGGAAGACCCAGTACTTC
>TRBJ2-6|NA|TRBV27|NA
CASSLSVAGANVLTF
TGTGCCAGCAGTTTGTCCGTAGCTGGGGCCAACGTCCTGACTTTC
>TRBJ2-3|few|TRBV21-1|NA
CASSCITGSTDTQYF
TGTGCCAGCAGCTGTATTACCGGGAGCACAGATACGCAGTATTTT
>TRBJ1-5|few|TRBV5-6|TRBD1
CASSLAGGPQHF
TGTGCCAGCAGCTTGGCAGGGGGGCCCCAGCATTTT
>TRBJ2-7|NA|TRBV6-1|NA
CASKTGTAYYEQYF
TGTGCCAGCAAGACCGGGACGGCCTACTACGAGCAGTACTTC
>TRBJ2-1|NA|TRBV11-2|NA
CASSLWTAYNEQFF
TGTGCCAGCAGCCTATGGACAGCCTACAATGAGCAGTTCTTC
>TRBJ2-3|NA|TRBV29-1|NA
CRGPRGLPSTDTQYF
TGCAGGGGGCCAAGGGGACTTCCTAGCACAGATACGCAGTATTTT
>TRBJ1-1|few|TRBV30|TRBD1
CAWDQGANTEAFF
TGTGCCTGGGACCAGGGGGCGAACACTGAAGCTTTCTTT